A single sample is the source of the 30 T cell receptor beta chains below, sequenced in a study of blood T cell repertoires in COVID-19. Some clones are missing from TCRdb's copy, which holds only in-frame ones; the method was immunoSEQ multiplex PCR. The table has around 440,000 clones, around 89% seen once. Material for sequencing was peripheral blood. These receptors were collected from a woman aged 45-65 years with COVID-19, enrolled during active disease.

The chain uses TRBV6-2 or TRBV6-3 and TRBJ2-1; 7 bases map to TRBD2. The CDR3 is 14 amino acids. V was clipped by 2 bases and J by 9 bases; unmatched bases: 7. Germline V gene lookup returns CDR1 MNHEY and CDR2 SVGEGT. The CDR3 spells CASSYLRGVGEQFF. The DNA of the CDR3 is TGTGCCAGCAGTTACCTCCGGGGGGTCGGTGAGCAGTTCTTC.

This clone was seen a few times. This chain connects TRBV27 to TRBJ1-6; a weak D match, TRBD1 (6 bases). The CDR3 loop spans 13 amino acids. Germline V CDR1 and CDR2: MNHEY, SMNVEV (reference sequence). Trimming cost V 5 bases and J 16 bases, with 18 bases left between them. The CDR3 reads CASSEADRPPLHF. CDR3 bases: TGTGCCAGCAGTGAAGCGGACAGACCCCCGCTCCACTTT.

The chain uses TRBV14 and TRBJ2-1; TRBD1 matches 11 bases. The V and J ends lost 0 bases and 9 bases, in that order; junction bases with no gene match: 13. The V gene's germline CDR1 is SGHDN and CDR2 FVKESK. CDR3 length: 18 amino acids. The CDR3: CASSQDSPRDRGWGEQFF. The CDR3 region has the DNA TGTGCCAGCAGCCAAGATTCGCCCCGGGACAGGGGGTGGGGTGAGCAGTTCTTC.

The chain recombines TRBV11-2 with TRBJ2-1; 9 nucleotides match TRBD2. The CDR3 length is 14 residues. Germline values: CDR1 SGHAT, CDR2 FQNNGV. J was trimmed by 9 bases and V by 1 base; bases with no gene match: 4. The CDR3 DNA reads TGTGCCAGCAGCTTAGTCCTAGCGGGGACTGAGCAGTTCTTC. It is translated as CASSLVLAGTEQFF. The full variable domain, completed using reference TRBV11-2 and TRBJ2-1, is EAGVAQSPRYKIIEKRQSVAFWCNPISGHATLYWYQQILGQGPKLLIQFQNNGVVDDSQLPKDRFSAERLKGVDSTLKIQPAKLEDSAVYLCASSLVLAGTEQFFGPGTRLTVL.

The chain recombines TRBV9 with TRBJ1-1; 8 bases fit TRBD1. This CDR3 comprises 15 residues. CDR1 and CDR2 (germline): SGDLS, YYNGEE. V lost 0 bases and J lost 3; bases outside the gene matches: 4. The CDR3 loop reads CASSVGNRGYTEAFF. CDR3 sequence (DNA): TGTGCCAGCAGCGTAGGAAACAGGGGGTACACTGAAGCTTTCTTT.

This clone was observed once. This chain links TRBV4-1 with TRBJ1-4; a possible D gene is TRBD1 (6 bases). The length of the CDR3 is 16 residues. V was trimmed by 1 base and J by 5 bases, leaving 14 bases between them. Germline values: CDR1 MGHRA, CDR2 YSYEKL. The CDR3 region has the DNA TGCGCCAGCAGCCAAGCTTGGGGGCGGCTGAATGAAAAACTGTTTTTT. Translating gives CASSQAWGRLNEKLFF.

In DNA, the CDR3 is TGTGCCAGCAGCTTAGGGGCGCCAACCTCCGAGCAGTACTTC. This translates into CASSLGAPTSEQYF. The chain uses TRBV7-2 and TRBJ2-7; D unresolved. V dropped 1 base and J dropped 6 bases, with 13 bases sitting between them. This CDR3 contains 14 residues. From germline, CDR1 is SGHTA and CDR2 FQGNSA.

The rearrangement links TRBV28 to TRBJ2-7; 8 bases line up with TRBD2. V dropped 6 bases and J dropped 3; count of bases not matched to a gene: 19. Germline lookup yields CDR1 MDHEN and CDR2 SYDVKM. There are 18 residues in the CDR3. The CDR3 coding sequence is TGTGCCAGCAGCCCCCAGTTTGGTCGGCGGGGGGACGGCTACGAGCAGTACTTC. The encoded protein is CASSPQFGRRGDGYEQYF.

This chain links TRBV12-3 or TRBV12-4 with TRBJ1-4; tentative D call: TRBD1 (5 bases). The CDR3 contains 13 residues. Trimming removed 1 base at V and 10 bases at J, with 10 bases between. CDR3 nucleotides: TGTGCCAGCAGTTTAGGGGGGGGAGTAAAACTGTTTTTT. Protein sequence: CASSLGGGVKLFF.

This clone has just one count. The chain links TRBV5-4 to TRBJ1-1, with D perhaps matching TRBD1 (5 bases). The length of the CDR3 is 14 residues. The ends were cut back, 0 bases at V and 4 bases at J, with 10 bases in the middle. CDR1 and CDR2 from the germline V gene are SGHNT and YYREEE (reference sequence). The CDR3 DNA sequence: TGTGCCAGCAGCTTGGTCGGGGGGACCACTGAAGCTTTCTTT. It is translated as CASSLVGGTTEAFF.

V usage is TRBV7-8 and J usage is TRBJ2-7, with D maybe TRBD2 (6 bases). V was shortened by 6 bases and J by 6 bases, with 21 bases between the two germline ends. Per the germline V gene, CDR1 is SGHVS and CDR2 is FQNEAQ. This CDR3 has 15 residues. In nucleotides, the CDR3 is TGTGCCAGCAGTTATAGGGATAGGGGAGGAGGCGAGCAGTACTTC. Protein product: CASSYRDRGGGEQYF.

The chain has TRBV5-1 and TRBJ2-1; 9 nucleotides match TRBD1. Germline V gives CDR1 SGHRS, CDR2 YFSETQ. The trim removed 0 bases at V and 6 bases at J, leaving 4 bases unmatched. CDR3 length: 15 amino acids. CDR3 nucleotide sequence: TGCGCCAGCAGCTTGGGACAGGGGGAAAGCAATGAGCAGTTCTTC. Translation gives CASSLGQGESNEQFF.

In this sample, this clone turned up once. This chain joins TRBV15 and TRBJ2-7; TRBD1 agrees at 7 bases. This CDR3 is built from 16 residues. J was trimmed by 5 bases and V by 0 bases; bases with no gene match: 10. CDR1 and CDR2 from the germline V gene are LNHNV and YYDKDF (reference sequence). CDR3 nucleotide sequence: TGTGCCACCAGCAGAGATTTCAACAGGGGCTTTGACGAGCAGTACTTC. This codes for CATSRDFNRGFDEQYF. Full variable domain (remainder filled in from reference TRBV15 and TRBJ2-7): DAMVIQNPRYQVTQFGKPVTLSCSQTLNHNVMYWYQQKSSQAPKLLFHYYDKDFNNEADTPDNFQSRRPNTSFCFLDIRSPGLGDTAMYLCATSRDFNRGFDEQYFGPGTRLTVT.

V is TRBV4-1 and J is TRBJ2-7; 10 positions agree with TRBD1. J lost 1 base, V lost 4 bases, and 10 bases had no gene match. The CDR3 is 17 amino acids. In germline, CDR1 is MGHRA, CDR2 YSYEKL. The CDR3 spells CASSLTTGTGASYEQYF. The CDR3 nucleotides are TGCGCCAGCAGCCTAACGACCGGGACAGGGGCTTCCTACGAGCAGTACTTC.

The chain is built from TRBV4-1 and TRBJ1-4; D is perhaps TRBD1 (5 bases). From germline, CDR1 is MGHRA and CDR2 YSYEKL. Trimming cost V 4 bases and J 13 bases, with 19 bases left between them. The CDR3 consists of 14 residues. CDR3 in amino acids: CASSPGLLQVGLFF. As DNA, the CDR3 is TGCGCCAGCAGCCCGGGACTCCTACAGGTTGGACTGTTTTTT.

The rearrangement links TRBV19 to TRBJ2-5; 8 bases are a match to TRBD2. Germline CDR1 is LNHDA and CDR2 is SQIVND (reference sequence). Germline trimming cut 4 bases from V and 5 bases from J; bases unmatched to any gene: 12. The CDR3 runs to 16 residues. The DNA of the CDR3 is TGTGCCAGTAGTACCCCCCAACGGGGGGGGGTGGAGACCCAGTACTTC. Its protein product is CASSTPQRGGVETQYF.

About this clone: Other DNA sequences in the sample encode the same CDR3. The chain employs TRBV27 and TRBJ2-7; 10 nucleotides match TRBD1. J lost 2 bases, V lost 2 bases, and 3 bases had no gene match. The CDR3 has 15 residues. The germline CDR1 and CDR2 sequences are MNHEY and SMNVEV (reference sequence). The CDR3 bases are TGTGCCAGCAGTTTAGGGGACAGGGGCCCCTACGAGCAGTACTTC. Translated: CASSLGDRGPYEQYF.

The chain combines TRBV6-5 with TRBJ2-7, with D possibly being TRBD1 (6 bases). This CDR3 comprises 15 residues. Germline values: CDR1 MNHEY, CDR2 SVGAGI. The V gene lost 3 bases and the J gene lost 3 bases, with 15 bases spanning the gap. CDR3: CASSYVGTKNYEQYF. CDR3 nucleotides: TGTGCCAGCAGTTATGTCGGGACAAAGAACTACGAGCAGTACTTC.

The chain combines TRBV19 with TRBJ1-2, with D perhaps TRBD1 (6 bases). The germline V and J ends were trimmed by 8 bases and 5 bases, with 12 bases remaining between them. Germline CDR1 is LNHDA and CDR2 is SQIVND (reference sequence). The CDR3 consists of 12 residues. CDR3: CASRTVPYGYTF. The CDR3 DNA reads TGTGCCAGTCGGACAGTACCATATGGCTACACCTTC. Full variable domain (outside the CDR3, taken from reference TRBV19 and TRBJ1-2): DGGITQSPKYLFRKEGQNVTLSCEQNLNHDAMYWYRQDPGQGLRLIYYSQIVNDFQKGDIAEGYSVSREKKESFPLTVTSAQKNPTAFYLCASRTVPYGYTFGSGTRLTVV.

The V gene is TRBV29-1, the J gene TRBJ2-1; 7 bases agree with TRBD2. There are 15 residues in the CDR3. In germline, CDR1 is SQVTM, CDR2 ANQGSEA. V lost 6 bases and J lost 5; bases outside the gene matches: 13. CDR3 sequence reads: CSVGGTPAADNEQFF. CDR3 DNA sequence: TGCAGCGTGGGGGGGACTCCAGCTGCAGACAATGAGCAGTTCTTC.

The chain recombines TRBV29-1 with TRBJ2-7; 8 positions agree with TRBD1. The germline gives CDR1 SQVTM, CDR2 ANQGSEA. J gave up 1 base and V 6 bases, and 2 bases lay outside the gene matches. There are 12 residues in the CDR3. The CDR3 DNA is TGCAGCGTGGGACAGGCATCCTACGAGCAGTACTTC. Encoded protein: CSVGQASYEQYF.

This chain joins TRBV5-1 and TRBJ2-3; 14 bases match TRBD2. The CDR3 has 18 amino acids. The junction had 10 bases not matched to a gene; V was cut back by 4 bases and J by 3 bases. Germline V CDR1 and CDR2: SGHRS, YFSETQ. CDR3 nucleotide sequence: TGCGCCAGCAGCCCGGGACTAGCGGGGGCTAAGGGGACAGATACGCAGTATTTT. Protein: CASSPGLAGAKGTDTQYF.

This rearrangement joins TRBV11-2 to TRBJ2-5; 7 bases agree with TRBD2. Trimming at V came to 6 bases and at J to 5 bases, leaving 6 bases not matched to a gene. Germline CDR1 is SGHAT and CDR2 is FQNNGV. The CDR3 has 13 residues. The CDR3 region has the DNA TGTGCCAGCAGACCAAGTAGCGGGGAGACCCAGTACTTC. It is translated as CASRPSSGETQYF.

J is TRBJ1-6 and V is TRBV7-8, with D perhaps TRBD1 (5 bases). Germline V gene sequence: CDR1 SGHVS, CDR2 FQNEAQ. This CDR3 has 15 residues. The germline V and J ends were trimmed by 1 base and 9 bases, with 13 bases remaining between them. The CDR3 sequence: CASSLGGESSSPLHF. The CDR3 DNA is TGTGCCAGCAGCTTAGGGGGCGAGAGTAGTTCACCCCTCCACTTT.

This chain connects TRBV5-1 to TRBJ2-7; D is undetermined. Per the germline V gene, CDR1 is SGHRS and CDR2 is YFSETQ. Trimming cost V 5 bases and J 4 bases, with 19 bases left between them. The CDR3 has 15 amino acids. CDR3 nucleotide sequence: TGCGCCAGCAGGCCGTTGGGCGTGCGTGGGTACGAGCAGTACTTC. This codes for CASRPLGVRGYEQYF.

This clone occurred once. This chain uses TRBV28 with TRBJ1-1; D may be TRBD1 (6 bases). V was shortened by 11 bases and J by 5 bases, with 27 bases between the two germline ends. CDR3 length: 16 amino acids. Germline V lookup: CDR1 MDHEN, CDR2 SYDVKM. CDR3 residues: CALFAPVGRGGTEAFF. The CDR3 nucleotides read TGTGCCTTGTTCGCCCCAGTGGGCAGGGGAGGGACTGAAGCTTTCTTT.

This rearrangement joins TRBV18 to TRBJ1-2, with D hard to call. CDR1 is KGHSH and CDR2 is LQKENI in the germline V gene. The CDR3 is 16 residues long. The V end lost 0 bases, the J end lost 1 base, and 12 bases lay between the germline ends. CDR3 sequence (DNA): TGTGCCAGCTCACCACCGTTGCAGGCCGGTAACTATGGCTACACCTTC. Its protein is CASSPPLQAGNYGYTF.

In nucleotides, the CDR3 is TGCGCCAGCAGCCCCGCGGGACAGGGATACGAGACCCAGTACTTC. The encoded protein is CASSPAGQGYETQYF. This chain uses TRBV5-1 with TRBJ2-5, with 9 bases identical to TRBD1. V dropped 4 bases and J dropped 5; count of bases not matched to a gene: 9. This CDR3 contains 15 residues. Germline V gene data show CDR1 as SGHRS and CDR2 as YFSETQ.

This rearrangement joins TRBV28 to TRBJ1-4; 8 bases match TRBD1. Germline V gives CDR1 MDHEN, CDR2 SYDVKM. The CDR3 covers 15 residues. V was clipped by 5 bases and J by 3 bases; unmatched bases: 5. The CDR3 protein is CASSLQGAANEKLFF. CDR3 nucleotide sequence: TGTGCCAGCAGTCTTCAGGGGGCAGCTAATGAAAAACTGTTTTTT.

CDR3 amino acids: CASSADWTSPMNEQYF. The DNA of the CDR3 is TGTGCCAGCAGCGCCGATTGGACTAGCCCCATGAACGAGCAGTACTTC. The chain carries TRBV9 and TRBJ2-7, with 8 positions matching TRBD2. This CDR3 has 16 amino acids. Looked up from germline, CDR1 is SGDLS and CDR2 is YYNGEE. Losses at the gene ends were 3 bases for V and 5 bases for J; bases not matched to a gene: 13.